The 28 T cell receptor beta chains in this list originate from one sample, sequenced in a study of cytomegalovirus exposure and HLA in healthy donors. PCR used 60 Vbeta primers and 13 Jbeta primers. Assay used: immunoSEQ multiplex PCR; TCRdb lists only in-frame clones, some missing. The sample carries around 150,000 clones, approximately 85% recorded once. The sequenced material came from PBMCs. Receptors were obtained from a man aged 50 or older in good health and CMV-seropositive.

In nucleotides, the CDR3 is TGTGCCAGCAGTTCTAGCGGGTTAGACGAGCAGTACTTC. Amino acids: CASSSSGLDEQYF. This chain connects TRBV28 to TRBJ2-7, with 8 bases matching TRBD2. The germline V gene encodes CDR1 MDHEN and CDR2 SYDVKM. This CDR3 region has 13 residues. V was pared by 4 bases and J by 5 bases, with 4 bases of the junction left unmatched. The variable domain in full, completed from reference TRBV28 and TRBJ2-7, reads DVKVTQSSRYLVKRTGEKVFLECVQDMDHENMFWYRQDPGLGLRLIYFSYDVKMKEKGDIPEGYSVSREKKERFSLILESASTNQTSMYLCASSSSGLDEQYFGPGTRLTVT.

This clone was observed a handful of times. The chain carries TRBV25-1 and TRBJ2-7, with 7 positions matching TRBD1. Germline CDR1 MGHDK, CDR2 SYGVNS. With V trimmed by 3 bases and J by 5 bases, 7 bases remained unmatched. The CDR3 is made up of 14 amino acids. CDR3 bases: TGTGCCAGCAGTGATCTGACAGGGTTCAACGAGCAGTACTTC. Protein product: CASSDLTGFNEQYF.

In this sample, this clone turned up once. The CDR3 loop reads CASSPRGFGSPLHF. The CDR3 DNA is TGTGCCAGCAGCCCGCGGGGGTTTGGCTCACCCCTCCACTTT. The genes are TRBV5-8 and TRBJ1-6, with a possible D match to TRBD1 (5 bases). The CDR3 consists of 14 residues. V lost 4 bases and J lost 10, with 15 bases in between. CDR1 SGHTS and CDR2 YDEGEE come from the germline V gene. Drawing the rest from reference TRBV5-8 and TRBJ1-6, the complete variable domain is EAGVTQSPTHLIKTRGQQATLRCSPISGHTSVYWYQQALGLGLQFLLWYDEGEERNRGNFPPRFSGRQFPNYSSELNVNALELEDSALYLCASSPRGFGSPLHFGNGTRLTVT.

Worth noting for this clone: A read error may account for a junction end that differs from germline. The chain links TRBV30 to TRBJ2-7, with TRBD1 identical over 10 bases. The CDR3 runs 12 residues. CDR1 and CDR2 from the germline V gene are GTSNPN and SVGIG (reference sequence). The CDR3 sequence: CAWSGQGALGRF. The CDR3 DNA follows: TGTGCCTGGAGTGGACAGGGGGCTCTGGGGAGGTTC.

The J gene is TRBJ2-2, the V gene TRBV5-1; 11 bases align to TRBD2. There are 15 residues in the CDR3. Germline assignment: CDR1 SGHRS and CDR2 YFSETQ. Germline trimming cut 6 bases from V and 4 bases from J; bases unmatched to any gene: 5. The CDR3 DNA is TGCGCCAGCATCATGACTAGCGGGGCCACCGGGGAGCTGTTTTTT. The encoded protein is CASIMTSGATGELFF.

The chain couples TRBV18 to TRBJ2-2; perhaps TRBD1 as D (6 bases). Between the trimmed V and J ends, which lost 3 bases and 1 base, there was a span of 9 bases. CDR3 size: 15 residues. Germline V gives CDR1 KGHSH, CDR2 LQKENI. The CDR3 DNA follows: TGTGCCAGCTCACCGCAGGGGCGGAACACCGGGGAGCTGTTTTTT. Encoded protein: CASSPQGRNTGELFF. Full variable domain (remainder filled in from reference TRBV18 and TRBJ2-2): NAGVMQNPRHLVRRRGQEARLRCSPMKGHSHVYWYRQLPEEGLKFMVYLQKENIIDESGMPKERFSAEFPKEGPSILRIQQVVRGDSAAYFCASSPQGRNTGELFFGEGSRLTVL.

J is TRBJ2-5 and V is TRBV28; 13 positions agree with TRBD2. V trimming: 3 bases; J trimming: 5 bases; junction bases outside the gene matches: 9. CDR3 length equals 17 residues. The V gene's germline CDR1 is MDHEN and CDR2 SYDVKM. The CDR3, as DNA: TGTGCCAGCAGTTTGTCCAAGACTAGCGGGAGGAGGGAGACCCAGTACTTC. Its translation is CASSLSKTSGRRETQYF.

The rearrangement joins TRBV30 to TRBJ2-7; D is undetermined. Between the trimmed V and J ends, which lost 6 bases and 8 bases, there was a span of 14 bases. This CDR3 has 11 amino acids. In germline, CDR1 is GTSNPN, CDR2 SVGIG (reference sequence). The chain's CDR3 is CACVRLEKQYF. In DNA form, the CDR3 reads TGTGCCTGTGTTAGACTGGAAAAGCAGTACTTC.

This clone appeared a single time. This sequence joins TRBV4-1 and TRBJ2-2, with TRBD2 matching over 11 bases. This CDR3 spans 20 amino acids. V shed 0 bases and J 4 bases; nucleotides not matched to a gene: 13. Germline values: CDR1 MGHRA, CDR2 YSYEKL. CDR3 nucleotide sequence: TGCGCCAGCAGCCAAGAACGAATCGCTAGCGGGAGGAGGATCACCGGGGAGCTGTTTTTT. Encoded protein: CASSQERIASGRRITGELFF.

The rearrangement links TRBV12-5 to TRBJ1-5; a weak D match, TRBD1 (6 bases). This CDR3 spans 13 amino acids. V was cut by 1 base and J by 6 bases, with 7 bases left in between. Germline values: CDR1 LGHNT, CDR2 FRNRAP. The CDR3 reads CASGLEQGQPQHF. CDR3 bases: TGTGCTAGTGGTTTGGAACAGGGTCAGCCCCAGCATTTT.

The J gene is TRBJ2-1, the V gene TRBV12-5, with 9 bases aligning to TRBD2. The length of the CDR3 is 17 residues. CDR1 and CDR2 (germline): LGHNT, FRNRAP. The junction had 9 bases not matched to a gene; V was cut back by 4 bases and J by 2 bases. The CDR3: CASGSNSGSLPYNEQFF. In DNA form, the CDR3 reads TGTGCTAGTGGTTCCAATAGCGGGAGTCTCCCCTACAATGAGCAGTTCTTC.

J is TRBJ2-5 and V is TRBV13; 9 bases agree with TRBD2. The J call may not be correct, given that the DNA end is closer to TRBJ2-7. The CDR3 spans 18 residues. Per germline, CDR1 PRHDT and CDR2 FYEKMQ (reference sequence). This CDR3 is CASSLVRGLAGGHYEQYF. DNA of the CDR3: TGTGCCAGCAGCTTAGTTCGGGGACTAGCCGGGGGTCATTACGAGCAGTACTTC.

This chain connects TRBV5-1 to TRBJ2-3; 9 positions agree with TRBD1. Germline V lookup: CDR1 SGHRS, CDR2 YFSETQ. CDR3 length: 13 amino acids. V lost 7 bases, J lost 3 bases, and 3 bases stayed unmatched. CDR3 nucleotide sequence: TGCGCCAGCGCGGGACAGGGTACAGATACGCAGTATTTT. Its protein product is CASAGQGTDTQYF.

This rearrangement joins TRBV19 to TRBJ2-5; D perhaps matches TRBD2 (7 bases). The end of the DNA is better explained by TRBJ2-7, so the J call may be wrong. The CDR3 is 16 amino acids. CDR1 LNHDA and CDR2 SQIVND come from the germline V gene (reference sequence). CDR3 in amino acids: CASTQNQRGAAYEQYF. The CDR3 DNA reads TGTGCCAGTACCCAAAATCAACGGGGGGCAGCCTACGAGCAGTACTTC.

The count of this clone is one. V gene TRBV28 combines with J gene TRBJ2-7; TRBD1 aligns across 9 bases. CDR1 is MDHEN and CDR2 is SYDVKM in the germline V gene. The CDR3 contains 16 residues. The V gene end was trimmed by 5 bases and the J gene end by 2 bases; junction bases not matched to a gene: 10. CDR3 DNA sequence: TGTGCCAGCAGTCCAGGGGGACAGGGATTCACCTACGAGCAGTACTTC. The encoded protein is CASSPGGQGFTYEQYF.

This clone was counted only a few times. V gene TRBV7-9 combines with J gene TRBJ1-2; 7 bases line up with TRBD1. Germline V CDR1 and CDR2: SEHNR, FQNEAQ (reference sequence). The CDR3 consists of 19 residues. V was clipped by 0 bases and J by 0 bases; unmatched bases: 13. The CDR3 nucleotides read TGTGCCAGCAGCTTAGCGACAGGGCAAGGCCTCGTTTCTAACTATGGCTACACCTTC. It translates to CASSLATGQGLVSNYGYTF.

The chain recombines TRBV19 with TRBJ2-3; D gene uncertain. The CDR3 totals 14 residues. The V end was cut by 8 bases, the J end by 2 bases, with 14 bases between. Germline V gene data show CDR1 as LNHDA and CDR2 as SQIVND (reference sequence). The chain's CDR3 is CASQLSHPTDTQYF. In DNA, the CDR3 is TGTGCCAGTCAGTTGTCCCACCCCACAGATACGCAGTATTTT.

The J gene is TRBJ1-6, the V gene TRBV28; D unresolved. Germline CDR1 and CDR2: MDHEN and SYDVKM. V gave up 5 bases and J gave up 11 bases, with 10 bases separating them. This CDR3 region has 12 residues. The CDR3 loop reads CASSRFGAPLHF. The CDR3 coding sequence is TGTGCCAGCAGTCGGTTCGGGGCACCCCTCCACTTT. Complete variable domain (other parts from reference TRBV28 and TRBJ1-6): DVKVTQSSRYLVKRTGEKVFLECVQDMDHENMFWYRQDPGLGLRLIYFSYDVKMKEKGDIPEGYSVSREKKERFSLILESASTNQTSMYLCASSRFGAPLHFGNGTRLTVT.

This sequence joins TRBV18 and TRBJ2-1; D might be TRBD2 (5 bases). The germline V gene has CDR1 KGHSH and CDR2 LQKENI. The CDR3 is 12 residues long. V dropped 1 base and J dropped 10 bases, with 8 bases sitting between them. CDR3 sequence: CASSPRESEQFF. DNA of the CDR3: TGTGCCAGCTCACCACGGGAGTCCGAGCAGTTCTTC.

This chain joins TRBV6-6 and TRBJ1-3, with 7 bases lining up with TRBD1. The CDR3 consists of 14 residues. The V and J ends lost 6 bases and 0 bases, in that order; junction bases with no gene match: 2. Germline CDR1 is MNHNY and CDR2 is SVGAGI (reference sequence). The CDR3 protein is CASSRGVSGNTIYF. Here the CDR3 DNA reads TGTGCCAGCAGCAGGGGGGTCTCTGGAAACACCATATATTTT.

V gene TRBV5-1 combines with J gene TRBJ2-5; D call uncertain. The better agreement between TRBJ2-7 and the DNA end casts doubt on the J call. This CDR3 spans 14 amino acids. The germline V gene encodes CDR1 SGHRS and CDR2 YFSETQ. CDR3 nucleotide sequence: TGCGCCAGCAGCTTAAAGCCGCCTTGGAGCGAGCAGTACTTC. Its protein is CASSLKPPWSEQYF.

The rearrangement links TRBV5-1 to TRBJ2-1; 9 bases agree with TRBD2. Germline CDR1 is SGHRS and CDR2 is YFSETQ. The CDR3 is 16 residues long. The junction had 5 bases not matched to a gene; V was cut back by 4 bases and J by 0 bases. The CDR3 nucleotides are TGCGCCAGCAGCCGTTATAGCGGGAGCTCCTACAATGAGCAGTTCTTC. Its translation: CASSRYSGSSYNEQFF.

The chain combines TRBV7-6 with TRBJ2-7; 10 nucleotides line up with TRBD1. V gave up 2 bases and J gave up 6 bases; unmatched junction bases: 7. Germline CDR1 is SGHVS and CDR2 is FNYEAQ. The CDR3 has 15 amino acids. DNA of the CDR3: TGTGCCAGCAGCTTAAGACAGGGGGCGCTTTTCGAGCAGTACTTC. Translation gives CASSLRQGALFEQYF.

This clone appeared a few times. The rearrangement links TRBV2 to TRBJ2-7, with 8 bases matching TRBD1. The CDR3 loop spans 13 amino acids. The V gene end was trimmed by 6 bases and the J gene end by 3 bases; junction bases not matched to a gene: 4. The germline V gene has CDR1 SNHLY and CDR2 FYNNEI. CDR3 residues: CASREDRDYEQYF. In DNA, the CDR3 is TGTGCCAGCAGAGAGGACAGGGACTACGAGCAGTACTTC.

This clone occurred a few times. This chain links TRBV28 with TRBJ2-3; 9 nucleotides align to TRBD2. V lost 7 bases and J lost 2; bases outside the gene matches: 4. Germline V gene sequence: CDR1 MDHEN, CDR2 SYDVKM. The CDR3 consists of 14 residues. CDR3 coding DNA: TGTGCCAGCAAAGCGGGAGGACCCACAGATACGCAGTATTTT. This codes for CASKAGGPTDTQYF.

This chain links TRBV7-3 with TRBJ2-3, with 11 bases aligning to TRBD2. CDR1 and CDR2 (germline): SGHTA, FQGTGA. The CDR3 contains 15 residues. The ends lost 5 bases at V and 7 bases at J; junction bases unmatched: 8. The CDR3 coding sequence is TGTGCCAGCAGCAGGACTAGCGGGTCCATCAATACGCAGTATTTT. It specifies CASSRTSGSINTQYF.

This chain uses TRBV2 with TRBJ1-2; D is uncertain. This CDR3 region has 14 residues. Germline CDR1 is SNHLY and CDR2 is FYNNEI. V gave up 3 bases and J gave up 4 bases, with 12 bases separating them. The CDR3 DNA is TGTGCCAGCAGTGATCGAGGGTTCGGCTATGGCTACACCTTC. Its protein is CASSDRGFGYGYTF.

The rearrangement uses TRBV18 and TRBJ2-3, with 10 positions matching TRBD2. This CDR3 region has 18 residues. Trimming took 3 bases from V and 3 from J; bases not matched to a gene: 12. Germline CDR1 KGHSH, CDR2 LQKENI. The CDR3: CASSPRGLAGVLTDTQYF. The CDR3 nucleotides are TGTGCCAGCTCACCCAGGGGGCTAGCGGGAGTGCTGACAGATACGCAGTATTTT.